Listed below are T cell receptor beta chains from one sample, sequenced in a study of beta chain features in type 1 diabetes. The assay was immunoSEQ multiplex PCR, and TCRdb's table has in-frame clones only and misses some. The data contain about 27,000 clones, 50% to 65% of them singletons. The sequenced sample was Tregs from blood. Receptors originate from a woman between 18 and 29 years old with type 1 diabetes. Both conserved end residues are part of each CDR3. Fields, in order: J gene, D gene, clone size, V gene, CDR3 DNA, CDR3 protein. D genes are given only for firm matches. Clone size appears in some rows only: once, few, many, or a class for an expanded clone.

J: TRBJ2-4; D: -; size: -; V: TRBV7-8; DNA: TGTGCCAGCAGCCCGGGGGGCTTTACGTCCAAAAACATTCAGTACTTC; CDR3: CASSPGGFTSKNIQYF
J: TRBJ2-1; D: -; size: -; V: TRBV5-1; DNA: TGCGCCAGCAGCTCCGACGACTACAGTGAGCAGTTCTTC; CDR3: CASSSDDYSEQFF
J: TRBJ2-3; D: -; size: once; V: TRBV7-8; DNA: TGTGCCAGCAGCGCCAGACGGGTCTCTAGCACAGATACGCAGTATTTT; CDR3: CASSARRVSSTDTQYF
J: TRBJ1-1; D: -; size: -; V: TRBV30; DNA: TGTGCCTGGAGTTGGGGGGACACTGAAGCTTTCTTT; CDR3: CAWSWGDTEAFF
J: TRBJ2-2; D: TRBD1; size: -; V: TRBV7-2; DNA: TGTGCCAGCAGCTCACAGGGGGCGCGGTACACCGGGGAGCTGTTTTTT; CDR3: CASSSQGARYTGELFF
J: TRBJ2-3; D: TRBD2; size: -; V: TRBV30; DNA: TGTGCCTGGAGTCCCGGACTAGCGGCTTTGGCAGATACGCAGTATTTT; CDR3: CAWSPGLAALADTQYF
J: TRBJ2-5; D: TRBD1; size: few; V: TRBV7-9; DNA: TGTGCCAGCCTGAAGGGCAGGGGGCAAGAGACCCAGTACTTC; CDR3: CASLKGRGQETQYF
J: TRBJ2-3; D: TRBD2; size: -; V: TRBV19; DNA: TGTGCCAGTAGTACCCGCGGCCCTCTAGCGGGGTACACAGATACGCAGTATTTT; CDR3: CASSTRGPLAGYTDTQYF
J: TRBJ2-4; D: TRBD1; size: -; V: TRBV6-5; DNA: TGTGCCAGCAGTCGAAGACAGGGAGTCAAAAACATTCAGTACTTC; CDR3: CASSRRQGVKNIQYF
J: TRBJ2-3; D: -; size: -; V: TRBV14; DNA: TGTGCCAGCAGCCAACGCGCGGGGACTTCCACAGATACGCAGTATTTT; CDR3: CASSQRAGTSTDTQYF
J: TRBJ2-3; D: -; size: -; V: TRBV27; DNA: TGTGCCAGCAGTTCCGGGACTTCGTCGAATACGCAGTATTTT; CDR3: CASSSGTSSNTQYF
J: TRBJ2-1; D: TRBD2; size: -; V: TRBV30; DNA: TGTGCCTGGAGTCTGGGGGGGAGAGGCGATGAGCAGTTCTTC; CDR3: CAWSLGGRGDEQFF
J: TRBJ2-1; D: TRBD2; size: -; V: TRBV5-1; DNA: TGCGCCAGCAGCCACACGACTAGCGGAGCTTACAATGAGCAGTTCTTC; CDR3: CASSHTTSGAYNEQFF
J: TRBJ1-1; D: -; size: few; V: TRBV28; DNA: TGTGCCAGCAGCTTACCTACAGTGAACACTGAAGCTTTCTTT; CDR3: CASSLPTVNTEAFF
J: TRBJ2-3; D: TRBD2; size: few; V: TRBV10-1; DNA: TGCGCCAGCACTAGCGGGAGCCCAGATACGCAGTATTTT; CDR3: CASTSGSPDTQYF
J: TRBJ1-1; D: -; size: -; V: TRBV5-4; DNA: TGTGCCAGCAGCTTGGAGGCTAGGGGGTCGGCTGAAGCTTTCTTT; CDR3: CASSLEARGSAEAFF
J: TRBJ2-3; D: -; size: -; V: TRBV29-1; DNA: TGCAGCGTTGTGAGTGCTGCTGGAGATACGCAGTATTTT; CDR3: CSVVSAAGDTQYF
J: TRBJ1-1; D: -; size: -; V: TRBV27; DNA: TGTGCCAGCAGTCTAAGGGGGGGGCGTAGAGCTTTCTTT; CDR3: CASSLRGGRRAFF
J: TRBJ2-1; D: TRBD2; size: -; V: TRBV5-6; DNA: TGTGCCAGCGACCTCGGAGGGACTAGTCGCAATGAGCAGTTCTTC; CDR3: CASDLGGTSRNEQFF
J: TRBJ2-3; D: -; size: -; V: TRBV30; DNA: TGTGCCTGGAGTGTACTAGGAGGATATACGCAGTATTTT; CDR3: CAWSVLGGYTQYF
J: TRBJ2-6; D: -; size: few; V: TRBV28; DNA: TGTGCCAGCAGTTTAGCAGGGACTGGGGCCAACGTCCTGACTTTC; CDR3: CASSLAGTGANVLTF
J: TRBJ1-2; D: -; size: -; V: TRBV12-5; DNA: TGTGCTAGTGCCCTGGAGTATGGCTACACCTTC; CDR3: CASALEYGYTF
J: TRBJ2-7; D: -; size: -; V: TRBV6-5; DNA: TGTGCCAGCAGTTACGACGGAGCCTACGAGCAGTACTTC; CDR3: CASSYDGAYEQYF
J: TRBJ2-1; D: TRBD2; size: -; V: TRBV27; DNA: TGTGCCACCCAAAGCGGGATCTCCAGGAATGAGCAGTTCTTC; CDR3: CATQSGISRNEQFF
J: TRBJ1-1; D: -; size: -; V: TRBV5-6; DNA: TGTGCCAGCAGCGTACAGGGCGTCGTATTGGGCACTGAAGCTTTCTTT; CDR3: CASSVQGVVLGTEAFF
J: TRBJ1-1; D: -; size: few; V: TRBV18; DNA: TGTGCCAGCTCACCACCGGGCCCCGGAGGGGGGGGCACTGAAGCTTTCTTT; CDR3: CASSPPGPGGGGTEAFF
J: TRBJ2-1; D: TRBD2; size: -; V: TRBV7-2; DNA: TGTGCCAGCAGCGTGACTAGCGGGAGGTCGGCGCAGTTCTTC; CDR3: CASSVTSGRSAQFF
J: TRBJ1-4; D: TRBD1; size: -; V: TRBV7-6; DNA: TGTGCCAGCAGCCCGCGACAGGGTTCGGCACGGGCTAATGAAAAACTGTTTTTT; CDR3: CASSPRQGSARANEKLFF
J: TRBJ1-5; D: -; size: -; V: TRBV4-2; DNA: TGTGCCAGCAGCCAAAATCTGAGGGAGTCTCAGCCCCAGCATTTT; CDR3: CASSQNLRESQPQHF
J: TRBJ1-5; D: TRBD1; size: few; V: TRBV6-6; DNA: TGTGCCAGCAGCGCGTCAGGGGGACAGCCCCAGCATTTT; CDR3: CASSASGGQPQHF
J: TRBJ2-7; D: -; size: -; V: TRBV7-6; DNA: TGTGCCAGCAGCCCGGACTTGCGGACCTACGAGCAGTACTTC; CDR3: CASSPDLRTYEQYF
J: TRBJ1-2; D: -; size: few; V: TRBV6-6; DNA: TGTGCCAGCAGTTACTCAACCGGGACAACTGGCTACACCTTC; CDR3: CASSYSTGTTGYTF
J: TRBJ2-3; D: TRBD1; size: -; V: TRBV6-1; DNA: TGTGCCAGCAGCCGGGACAGGGTAGCAGATACGCAGTATTTT; CDR3: CASSRDRVADTQYF
J: TRBJ1-1; D: -; size: -; V: TRBV21-1; DNA: TGTGCCAGCAGCAAAAGACGGAACAGATTAAACACTGAAGCTTTCTTT; CDR3: CASSKRRNRLNTEAFF
J: TRBJ2-2; D: -; size: -; V: TRBV30; DNA: TGTGCCTGGAGAATAACCGGGGAGCTGTTTTTT; CDR3: CAWRITGELFF
J: TRBJ2-7; D: TRBD2; size: few; V: TRBV11-2; DNA: TGTGCCAGCAGTCGCATCGGTGGCGGGAGTACCTACGAGCAGTACTTC; CDR3: CASSRIGGGSTYEQYF
J: TRBJ2-5; D: -; size: -; V: TRBV20-1; DNA: TGCAGTGCACGGCAAGAGACCCAGTACTTC; CDR3: CSARQETQYF
J: TRBJ2-7; D: -; size: -; V: TRBV11-2; DNA: TGTGCCAGCAGCGCGCCTAGGTTCGAGCAGTACTTC; CDR3: CASSAPRFEQYF
J: TRBJ2-1; D: -; size: -; V: TRBV9; DNA: TGTGCCAGCAGCGTAGGAGGCTACCTGATCTACAATGAGCAGTTCTTC; CDR3: CASSVGGYLIYNEQFF
J: TRBJ2-3; D: TRBD2; size: few; V: TRBV29-1; DNA: TGCAGCGCCTATCATAGCGGGAGGGCCCCAGATACGCAGTATTTT; CDR3: CSAYHSGRAPDTQYF
J: TRBJ2-1; D: -; size: few; V: TRBV21-1; DNA: TGTGCCAGCACCCCAGCGACTAGTGGCGAGCAGTTCTTC; CDR3: CASTPATSGEQFF